A selection of T cell receptor beta chains follows, all from one sample in a study of T cells after yellow fever vaccination. TCRdb fed the 5' RACE reads into MiXCR, producing one record per CDR3 protein. Seen here are around 180,000 distinct CDR3 sequences, 5.5% to 8% observed once, and the top ten hold about 2.8%. The sample was CD4+ T cells sorted from PBMCs, taken on the day of the first yellow fever vaccination. The receptors shown here come from a man between 18 and 35 years old who received the YFV17D yellow fever vaccine. Each CDR3 is given with its conserved first and last residue. Expanded clones are given a class, and other clones once, few, many or no size at all.

CDR3 protein: CSARVRAGNQPQHF
V gene: TRBV20-1
clone size: few

CDR3 protein: CASSRGGDQETQYF
V gene: TRBV7-8
clone size: many

CDR3 protein: CASSLVSGGAQHTQYF
V gene: TRBV7-2
clone size: few

CDR3 protein: CASRRGSLGANVLTF
V gene: TRBV28
clone size: NA

CDR3 protein: CASSLSGGDQNIQYF
V gene: TRBV5-8
clone size: few

CDR3 protein: CASSYPKGAGVTDTQYF
V gene: TRBV6-2/TRBV6-3
clone size: few

CDR3 protein: CASSLRAGSTDTQYF
V gene: TRBV5-4
clone size: NA

CDR3 protein: CASRFRLGEVETQYF
V gene: TRBV10-2
clone size: many

CDR3 protein: CASSFAGSGANVLTF
V gene: TRBV12-3/TRBV12-4
clone size: NA

CDR3 protein: CASSPFKGLEDTEAFF
V gene: TRBV4-2
clone size: few